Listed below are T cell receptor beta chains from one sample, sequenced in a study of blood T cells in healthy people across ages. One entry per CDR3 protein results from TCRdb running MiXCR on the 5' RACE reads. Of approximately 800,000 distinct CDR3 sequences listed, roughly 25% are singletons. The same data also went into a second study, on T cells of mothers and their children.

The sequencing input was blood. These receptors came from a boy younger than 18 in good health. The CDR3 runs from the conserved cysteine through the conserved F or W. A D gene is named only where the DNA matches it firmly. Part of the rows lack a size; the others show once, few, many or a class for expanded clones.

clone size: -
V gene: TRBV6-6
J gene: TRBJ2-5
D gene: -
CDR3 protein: CASGETQETQYF
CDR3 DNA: TGTGCCAGCGGGGAGACTCAAGAGACCCAGTACTTC

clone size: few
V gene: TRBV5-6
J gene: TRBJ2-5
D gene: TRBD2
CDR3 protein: CASSYSGGNFRETQYF
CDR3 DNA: TGTGCCAGCAGCTACAGCGGGGGGAACTTCAGAGAGACCCAGTACTTC

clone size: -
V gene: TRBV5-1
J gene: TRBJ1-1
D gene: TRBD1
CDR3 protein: CASSPRDRGATFF
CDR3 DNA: TGCGCCAGTTCGCCGAGGGACAGGGGGGCAACTTTCTTT

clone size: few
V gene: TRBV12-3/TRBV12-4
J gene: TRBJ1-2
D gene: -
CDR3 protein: CASSVRDGNGYTF
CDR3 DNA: TGTGCCAGCAGCGTCCGGGACGGCAATGGCTACACCTTC

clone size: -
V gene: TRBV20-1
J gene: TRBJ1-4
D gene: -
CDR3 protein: CSARVPGSTNEKLFF
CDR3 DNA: TGCAGTGCTAGAGTCCCAGGGTCCACTAATGAAAAACTGTTTTTT

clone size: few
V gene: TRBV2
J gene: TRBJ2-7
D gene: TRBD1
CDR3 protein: CASTSDRGTTYEQYF
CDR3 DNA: TGTGCCAGCACCTCGGACAGGGGAACGACCTACGAGCAGTACTTC

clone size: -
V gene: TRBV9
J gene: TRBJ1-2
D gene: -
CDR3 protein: CASSVEGTSYGYTF
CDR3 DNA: TGTGCCAGCAGCGTAGAGGGGACCTCCTATGGCTACACCTTC

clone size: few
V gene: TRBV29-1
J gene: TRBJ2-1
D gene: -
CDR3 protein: CSVPVLSSYNEQFF
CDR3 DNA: TGCAGCGTTCCGGTCCTCTCCTCCTACAATGAGCAGTTCTTC

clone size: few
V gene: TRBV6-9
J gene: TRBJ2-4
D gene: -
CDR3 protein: CASSYRSGPSRNIQYF
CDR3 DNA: TGTGCCAGCAGTTATCGGTCCGGGCCGAGTAGAAACATTCAGTACTTC

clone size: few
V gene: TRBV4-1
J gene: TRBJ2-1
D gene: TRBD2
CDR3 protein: CASSSLAGAYSYNEQFF
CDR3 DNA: TGCGCCAGCTCATCCTTAGCGGGGGCTTACTCCTACAATGAGCAGTTCTTC

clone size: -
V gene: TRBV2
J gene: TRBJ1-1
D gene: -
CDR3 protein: CATSGNRKNTEAFF
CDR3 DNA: TGTGCCACCAGTGGTAACAGGAAGAACACTGAAGCTTTCTTT

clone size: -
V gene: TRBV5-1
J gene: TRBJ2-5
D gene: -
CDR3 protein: CASSLDPGLRETQYF
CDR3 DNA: TGCGCCAGCAGCTTGGATCCGGGACTGAGGGAGACCCAGTACTTC

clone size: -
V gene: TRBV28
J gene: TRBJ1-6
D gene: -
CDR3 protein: CATSGEGGSPLHF
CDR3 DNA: TGTGCCACCTCAGGGGAAGGAGGATCACCCCTCCACTTT

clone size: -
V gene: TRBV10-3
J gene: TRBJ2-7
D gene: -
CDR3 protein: CAISGRVASYEQYF
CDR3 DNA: TGTGCCATCAGTGGTAGGGTAGCCTCCTACGAGCAGTACTTC

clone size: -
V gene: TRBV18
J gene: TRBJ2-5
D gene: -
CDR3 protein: CASSPIGGEETQYF
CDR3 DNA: TGTGCCAGCTCACCGATCGGAGGGGAAGAGACCCAGTACTTC

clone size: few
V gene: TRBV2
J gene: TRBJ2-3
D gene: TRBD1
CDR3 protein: CASVKKGARTDTQYF
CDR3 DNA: TGTGCCAGCGTAAAGAAGGGGGCTCGCACAGATACGCAGTATTTT

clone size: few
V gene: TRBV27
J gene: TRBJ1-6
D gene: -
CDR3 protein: CASSPTLAERSPLHF
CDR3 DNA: TGTGCCAGCAGTCCAACCCTAGCGGAACGGTCACCCCTCCACTTT

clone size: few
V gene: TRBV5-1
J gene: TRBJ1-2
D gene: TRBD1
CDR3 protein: CASRDYRGAGYGYTF
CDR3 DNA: TGCGCCAGCAGGGACTACAGGGGTGCGGGCTATGGCTACACCTTC

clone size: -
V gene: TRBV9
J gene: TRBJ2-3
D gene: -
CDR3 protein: CASSYRDAHQDTQYF
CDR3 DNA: TGTGCCAGCAGCTACCGGGACGCCCATCAGGATACGCAGTATTTT

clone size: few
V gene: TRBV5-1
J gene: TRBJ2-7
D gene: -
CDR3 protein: CASSFGRGSYEQYF
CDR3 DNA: TGCGCCAGCAGCTTTGGGCGAGGGTCCTACGAGCAGTACTTC

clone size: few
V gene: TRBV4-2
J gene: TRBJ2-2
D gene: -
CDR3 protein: CASSQETTGELFF
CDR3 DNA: TGTGCCAGCAGCCAAGAAACAACCGGGGAGCTGTTTTTT

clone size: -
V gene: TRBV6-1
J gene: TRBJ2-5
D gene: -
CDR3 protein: CASSEAPEVETQYF
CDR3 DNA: TGTGCCAGCAGTGAAGCGCCTGAGGTAGAGACCCAGTACTTC

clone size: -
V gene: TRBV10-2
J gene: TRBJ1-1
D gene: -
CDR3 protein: CASRQDSYTEAFF
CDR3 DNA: TGCGCCAGCAGGCAGGACAGCTACACTGAAGCTTTCTTT

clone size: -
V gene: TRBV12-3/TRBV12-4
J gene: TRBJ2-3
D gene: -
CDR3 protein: CASLTAGGPDTQYF
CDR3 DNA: TGTGCCAGCCTCACAGCCGGAGGACCAGATACGCAGTATTTT

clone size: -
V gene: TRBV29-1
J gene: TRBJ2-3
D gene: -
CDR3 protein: CTAGFTDTQYF
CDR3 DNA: TGCACCGCCGGGTTCACAGATACGCAGTATTTT

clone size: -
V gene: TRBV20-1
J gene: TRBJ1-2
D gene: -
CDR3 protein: CSAIKPDGYNYGYTF
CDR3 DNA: TGCAGTGCGATAAAACCGGACGGGTATAACTATGGCTACACCTTC

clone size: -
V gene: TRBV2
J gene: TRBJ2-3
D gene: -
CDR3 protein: CASSDGSGNTDTQYF
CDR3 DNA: TGTGCCAGCAGTGATGGTTCGGGAAACACAGATACGCAGTATTTT

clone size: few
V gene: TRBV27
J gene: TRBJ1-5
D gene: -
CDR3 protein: CASSLYLPGLAGNQPQHF
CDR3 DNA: TGTGCCAGCAGTTTATATCTCCCGGGGTTAGCAGGCAATCAGCCCCAGCATTTT

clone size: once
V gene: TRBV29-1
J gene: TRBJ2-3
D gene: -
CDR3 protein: CSVDTGSTDTQYF
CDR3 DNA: TGCAGCGTTGATACCGGGAGTACAGATACGCAGTATTTT

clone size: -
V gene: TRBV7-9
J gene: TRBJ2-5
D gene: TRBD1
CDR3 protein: CASSLRDSHLQETQYF
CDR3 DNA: TGTGCCAGCAGCCTAAGGGACAGCCACCTTCAAGAGACCCAGTACTTC

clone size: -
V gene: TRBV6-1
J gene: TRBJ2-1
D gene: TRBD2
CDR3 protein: CASTGPGGVNAYNEQFF
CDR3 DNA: TGTGCCAGCACCGGGCCGGGGGGGGTCAATGCCTACAATGAGCAGTTCTTC

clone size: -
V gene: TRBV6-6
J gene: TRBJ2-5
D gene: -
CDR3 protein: CASSSRGANPETQYF
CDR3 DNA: TGTGCCAGCAGTTCACGGGGCGCCAATCCAGAGACCCAGTACTTC

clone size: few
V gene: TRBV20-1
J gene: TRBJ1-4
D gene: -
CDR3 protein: CSASHLQDINEKLFF
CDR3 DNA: TGCAGTGCTAGCCACCTTCAGGATATTAATGAAAAACTGTTTTTT

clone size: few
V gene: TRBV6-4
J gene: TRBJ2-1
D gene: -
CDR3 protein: CASSRLGWDKDNEQFF
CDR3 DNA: TGTGCCAGCAGCCGACTTGGTTGGGACAAAGACAATGAGCAGTTCTTC

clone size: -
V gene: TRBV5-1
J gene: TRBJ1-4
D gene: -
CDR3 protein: CANSLTDPNEKLFF
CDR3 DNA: TGCGCCAACAGCTTGACAGACCCTAATGAAAAACTGTTTTTT

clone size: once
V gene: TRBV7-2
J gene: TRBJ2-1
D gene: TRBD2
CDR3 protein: CASSPSGLADNEQFF
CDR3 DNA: TGTGCCAGCAGCCCCTCCGGACTAGCGGACAATGAGCAGTTCTTC

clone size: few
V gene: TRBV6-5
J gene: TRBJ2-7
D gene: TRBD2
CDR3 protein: CATRSGGTYEQYF
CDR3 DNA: TGTGCCACCCGAAGCGGGGGGACCTACGAGCAGTACTTC